The 8 T cell receptor beta chains below were found in one sample sequenced in a study of a mutant IDH1 vaccine in newly diagnosed glioma. Here immunoSEQ multiplex PCR was the method, and the copy in TCRdb shows in-frame clones only, minus some. This table holds 25,000 to 35,000 clones, around 79% found once. Time point denoted: baseline, week 1 (first vaccination visit). Treatment in this sample: pre-vaccination baseline after standard-of-care therapy. The starting material was PBMCs, obtained from a glioma patient treated with radiotherapy, temozolomide or both. The receptor source for this set is a man between 25 and 39 years old with glioma.

V usage is TRBV10-1 and J usage is TRBJ2-7, with D maybe TRBD1 (6 bases). Deletions cut 6 bases from V and 6 bases from J, with 18 bases between. Germline V gene data show CDR1 as WNHNN and CDR2 as SYGVQD (reference sequence). The CDR3 sequence is 14 residues long. The CDR3 DNA sequence: TGCGCCAGCAGCCCCCAGGGGATGAAGCCCGAGCAGTACTTC. It translates to CASSPQGMKPEQYF.

In regard to this clone: The same CDR3 also results from other DNA sequences found in this sample. CDR3: CASSLSSGRTDTQYF. DNA of the CDR3: TGCGCCAGCAGCTTATCTAGCGGGAGGACAGATACGCAGTATTTT. The V gene is TRBV5-1, the J gene TRBJ2-3, with 11 nucleotides matching TRBD2. With V trimmed by 2 bases and J by 3 bases, 2 bases remained unmatched. CDR3 length: 15 residues. CDR1 SGHRS and CDR2 YFSETQ come from the germline V gene.

V gene TRBV27 combines with J gene TRBJ1-4; TRBD1 might be the D (6 bases). Germline CDR1 reads MNHEY; CDR2 reads SMNVEV (reference sequence). The CDR3 extends over 16 amino acids. V dropped 1 base and J dropped 7 bases, with 16 bases sitting between them. CDR3 in DNA: TGTGCCAGCAGTTTATGGGGCAGGGGCGGGAGTGAAAAACTGTTTTTT. Amino acids: CASSLWGRGGSEKLFF.

The chain has TRBV30 and TRBJ2-3; 7 positions match TRBD2. This CDR3 contains 13 residues. V was clipped by 1 base and J by 5 bases; unmatched bases: 3. CDR1 and CDR2 from the germline V gene are GTSNPN and SVGIG (reference sequence). In DNA, the CDR3 is TGTGCCTGGAGTGGTAGCGGGCGAGATACGCAGTATTTT. This sequence encodes CAWSGSGRDTQYF. The complete variable domain, with remaining parts taken from reference TRBV30 and TRBJ2-3, reads SQTIHQWPATLVQPVGSPLSLECTVEGTSNPNLYWYRQAAGRGLQLLFYSVGIGQISSEVPQNLSASRPQDRQFILSSKKLLLSDSGFYLCAWSGSGRDTQYFGPGTRLTVL.

This clone appeared a few times. The rearrangement joins TRBV21-1 to TRBJ1-1; TRBD1, as called in the table, went unchecked against the DNA. TRBV21-1 is an annotated pseudogene. CDR3 length equals 10 residues. The CDR3 sequence: CASSPQPAFF. CDR3 nucleotides: TGTGCCAGCAGCCCACAGCCTGCTTTCTTT.

J is TRBJ1-2 and V is TRBV6-1, with a tentative D call TRBD1 (6 bases). V shed 1 base and J shed 4 bases, with 10 bases lying between them. Per the germline V gene, CDR1 is MNHNS and CDR2 is SASEGT. The CDR3 has 14 amino acids. The CDR3 nucleotides are TGTGCCAGCAGTGAAGGACCAGGGGTCTATGGCTACACCTTC. Its protein product is CASSEGPGVYGYTF.

The chain carries TRBV27 and TRBJ1-1; 8 bases are a match to TRBD1. CDR1 and CDR2 from the germline V gene are MNHEY and SMNVEV (reference sequence). This CDR3 spans 19 amino acids. Trimming cost V 0 bases and J 0 bases; bases outside gene matches: 12. The CDR3 DNA sequence: TGTGCCAGCAGTTTATCCCAGGGGGCGTATGGTCCCATGAACACTGAAGCTTTCTTT. Its translation: CASSLSQGAYGPMNTEAFF.

The chain employs TRBV27 and TRBJ2-7; the D gene is possibly TRBD1 (5 bases). The V gene's germline CDR1 is MNHEY and CDR2 SMNVEV (reference sequence). Deletions cut 4 bases from V and 6 bases from J, with 16 bases between. CDR3 length: 14 residues. In DNA form, the CDR3 reads TGTGCCAGCAGTTCAAGGCAGGGTCCGCTCGAGCAGTACTTC. This encodes CASSSRQGPLEQYF.